This entry describes one TCR beta chain. The antigen remains undetermined. This sample stems from a study of human thymus T cells. Study-wide points: Among unrelated individuals, related research reported thymic repertoires that overlapped highly.

Trimming left V 0 bases short and J 0 bases short, with 21 bases between. CDR3 length: 20 amino acids. Germline loops: CDR1 LGHNA, CDR2 YSLEER. Corrective cardiac operations yielded the resected thymus tissue. TCRdb's copy holds only in-frame clones and misses some; the assay was immunoSEQ multiplex PCR. Of around 130,000 clones listed, approximately 96% are singletons. The chain recombines TRBV4-3 with TRBJ1-3; D may be TRBD1 (6 bases). This TCR was recovered from a boy under two years old with a congenital heart defect but otherwise immunologically healthy. Sample: thymus tissue. CDR3 in amino acids: CASSQEGGTGVLPSGNTIYF. CDR3 nucleotide sequence: TGCGCCAGCAGCCAAGAAGGGGGGACGGGAGTTCTCCCCTCTGGAAACACCATATATTTT.